This T cell receptor (beta chain) was profiled in a study of T cells in Graves' hyperthyroidism and ophthalmopathy. About the study: Sampling of peripheral blood happened at initial diagnosis, prior to any treatment.

From RNA transcripts, TCR beta CDR3 regions were amplified. The HTBI primer set served for first-round RT-PCR of the TCR CDR3. TCRdb reprocessed the multiplex PCR reads via MiXCR and lists one record per CDR3 protein. This sample has about 130,000 distinct CDR3 sequences, with 22% found just once. CDR1 is SNHLY, CDR2 FYNNEI, per germline. The CDR3 has 13 amino acids. The ends were cut back, 1 base at V and 6 bases at J, with 8 bases in the middle. Study-wide points: Ophthalmopathy stood apart from stable hyperthyroidism in a 13 V-J model. Blood also contained most expanded thyroid clonotypes above 0.001.

This clonotype was counted many times. What it recognizes is unknown. The sequenced sample was blood. This receptor was taken from a woman aged 50 to 65 with Graves' hyperthyroidism that later progressed to Graves' ophthalmopathy. This rearrangement joins TRBV2 to TRBJ2-3, with no clear D. The CDR3 protein is CASSEEPADTQYF. The DNA of the CDR3 is TGTGCCAGCAGTGAAGAGCCGGCGGATACGCAGTATTTT. The whole variable domain, filled in from reference TRBV2 and TRBJ2-3, reads EPEVTQTPSHQVTQMGQEVILRCVPISNHLYFYWYRQILGQKVEFLVSFYNNEISEKSEIFDDQFSVERPDGSNFTLKIRSTKLEDSAMYFCASSEEPADTQYFGPGTRLTVL.